These 14 T cell receptor beta chains originate from one sample sequenced in a study of T cell responses to AZD1222 COVID-19 vaccine. Repertoires were generated with immunoSEQ multiplex PCR, while TCRdb's copy carries only in-frame clones and drops some. The data hold some 130,000 clones, with about 87% observed a single time. The sample here was peripheral blood, taken on day 0 of AZD1222 vaccination. The receptors were sampled from an adult in good health.

The chain couples TRBV18 to TRBJ1-5; 7 bases line up with TRBD1. V lost 6 bases and J lost 7; bases outside the gene matches: 6. Germline loops: CDR1 KGHSH, CDR2 LQKENI. CDR3 size: 13 residues. The chain's CDR3 is CASSGQGQQPQHF. DNA of the CDR3: TGTGCCAGCTCCGGGCAGGGACAGCAGCCCCAGCATTTT.

V usage is TRBV23-1 and J usage is TRBJ1-5; D unresolved. TRBV23-1 is flagged as an ORF with uncertain function. The CDR3 runs 16 residues. V shed 4 bases and J shed 6 bases, with 19 bases lying between them. CDR3 sequence reads: CASSPFRALLVQPQHF. CDR3 coding DNA: TGCGCCAGCAGTCCTTTCCGGGCCCTCCTCGTTCAGCCCCAGCATTTT.

The chain couples TRBV28 to TRBJ2-5; 9 positions match TRBD1. The J segment lost 4 bases and the V segment lost 6 bases, leaving 6 bases of the junction unmatched. Germline V CDR1 and CDR2: MDHEN, SYDVKM. The CDR3 sequence is 14 residues long. The CDR3 bases are TGTGCCAGCAGGGGACAGGGAGGGTCAGAGACCCAGTACTTC. The encoded protein is CASRGQGGSETQYF.

This chain uses TRBV7-2 with TRBJ1-2; 10 bases align to TRBD1. V trimming: 5 bases; J trimming: 3 bases; junction bases outside the gene matches: 3. The germline V gene has CDR1 SGHTA and CDR2 FQGNSA. The CDR3 is 14 residues long. CDR3 DNA sequence: TGTGCCAGCAGCCCGGACAGGGGGTACTATGGCTACACCTTC. Its protein is CASSPDRGYYGYTF.

In this sample, this clone turned up once. The chain joins TRBV23-1 to TRBJ2-7; TRBD1 is a possible D gene (6 bases). TRBV23-1 falls under the ORF class, with uncertain function. Trimming stripped 3 bases from V and 5 bases from J, with 11 bases between. The CDR3 has 13 residues. The chain's CDR3 is CASSQHRVDEQYF. The CDR3 nucleotides read TGCGCCAGCAGTCAGCACAGGGTCGACGAGCAGTACTTC.

In this sample, this clone turned up once. This rearrangement joins TRBV24-1 to TRBJ1-6; no clear D gene. Per germline, CDR1 KGHDR and CDR2 SFDVKD. There are 13 residues in the CDR3. Trimming took 3 bases from V and 8 from J, leaving 7 bases between them. CDR3 protein: CATSDPDDSPLHF. DNA of the CDR3: TGTGCCACCAGTGATCCCGATGATTCACCCCTCCACTTT.

The gene calls are TRBV25-1 and TRBJ2-5, with D possibly matching TRBD1 (7 bases). CDR3 length: 15 residues. Trimming shortened V by 3 bases and J by 7 bases, and 18 bases separated the two germline ends. Germline loops: CDR1 MGHDK, CDR2 SYGVNS. As DNA, the CDR3 is TGTGCCAGCAGTGATCGACAGGGAGGTGGTGCGACCCAGTACTTC. This encodes CASSDRQGGGATQYF.

This sequence joins TRBV18 and TRBJ2-7, with TRBD2 matching over 8 bases. This CDR3 region has 13 residues. Germline CDR1 is KGHSH and CDR2 is LQKENI. V lost 3 bases to trimming and J lost 9 bases; unmatched junction nucleotides: 7. The CDR3 loop is CASSPTSGRSQYF. In DNA form, the CDR3 reads TGTGCCAGCTCACCTACCAGCGGGAGATCGCAGTACTTC.

The chain uses TRBV15 and TRBJ1-5; D is uncertain. CDR1 is LNHNV and CDR2 is YYDKDF in the germline V gene (reference sequence). V was shortened by 0 bases and J by 6 bases, with 6 bases between the two germline ends. The CDR3 totals 13 residues. CDR3 coding DNA: TGTGCCACCAGCAGAGAAAGGACTCAGCCCCAGCATTTT. This encodes CATSRERTQPQHF.

The chain's CDR3 is CASSPGGGYEQYF. Written as DNA, the CDR3 is TGTGCCAGCAGCCCGGGTGGGGGCTACGAGCAGTACTTC. The chain uses TRBV27 and TRBJ2-7; possibly TRBD1 or TRBD2 for D (5 bases each). The CDR3 sequence is 13 residues long. V was pared by 6 bases and J by 3 bases, with 12 bases between. Germline V gives CDR1 MNHEY, CDR2 SMNVEV (reference sequence).

The chain joins TRBV18 to TRBJ1-1; no firm D call. The CDR3 has 14 residues. Germline CDR1 reads KGHSH; CDR2 reads LQKENI. V was trimmed by 2 bases and J by 1 base, leaving 8 bases between them. The CDR3 reads CASSPRNPNTEAFF. CDR3 DNA: TGTGCCAGCTCACCAAGAAACCCGAACACTGAAGCTTTCTTT.

The chain links TRBV2 to TRBJ1-4, with D possibly TRBD1 on 6 matching bases. The CDR3 spans 14 residues. Germline V gene data show CDR1 as SNHLY and CDR2 as FYNNEI. Trimming took off 9 bases at V and 0 bases at J, with 11 bases between the two ends. Here the CDR3 reads CASRQEATNEKLFF. CDR3 sequence (DNA): TGTGCCAGTAGACAGGAGGCAACTAATGAAAAACTGTTTTTT.

The rearrangement links TRBV28 to TRBJ1-2, with 7 bases that match TRBD1. V shed 6 bases, J shed 12 bases, and the junction held 10 bases outside the gene matches. CDR1 and CDR2 from the germline V gene are MDHEN and SYDVKM. CDR3 size: 12 residues. In nucleotides, the CDR3 is TGTGCCAGCAGGAGACAGGGCTCACGGGACACCTTC. It translates to CASRRQGSRDTF.

Only a few counts were recorded for this clone. The CDR3 bases are TGTGCCAGTAGCCCGGACAGGGTTGTTGGGACCCAGTACTTC. Protein: CASSPDRVVGTQYF. The rearrangement uses TRBV19 and TRBJ2-5; 8 nucleotides match TRBD1. Per the germline V gene, CDR1 is LNHDA and CDR2 is SQIVND (reference sequence). Trimming cost V 6 bases and J 7 bases; bases outside gene matches: 10. This CDR3 comprises 14 residues.